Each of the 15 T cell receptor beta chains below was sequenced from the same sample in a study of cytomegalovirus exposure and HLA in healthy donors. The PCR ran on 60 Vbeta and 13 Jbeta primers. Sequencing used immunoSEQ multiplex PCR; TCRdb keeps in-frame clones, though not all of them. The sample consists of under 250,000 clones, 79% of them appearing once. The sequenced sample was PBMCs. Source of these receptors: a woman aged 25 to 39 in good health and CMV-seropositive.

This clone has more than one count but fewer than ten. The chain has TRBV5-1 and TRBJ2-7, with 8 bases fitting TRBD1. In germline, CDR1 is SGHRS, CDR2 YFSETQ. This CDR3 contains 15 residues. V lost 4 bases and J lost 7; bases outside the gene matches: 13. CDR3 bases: TGCGCCAGCAGCACCGGACAGGGTGAGGTCTCTGAGCAGTACTTC. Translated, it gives CASSTGQGEVSEQYF. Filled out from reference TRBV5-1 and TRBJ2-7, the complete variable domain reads KAGVTQTPRYLIKTRGQQVTLSCSPISGHRSVSWYQQTPGQGLQFLFEYFSETQRNKGNFPGRFSGRQFSNSRSEMNVSTLELGDSALYLCASSTGQGEVSEQYFGPGTRLTVT.

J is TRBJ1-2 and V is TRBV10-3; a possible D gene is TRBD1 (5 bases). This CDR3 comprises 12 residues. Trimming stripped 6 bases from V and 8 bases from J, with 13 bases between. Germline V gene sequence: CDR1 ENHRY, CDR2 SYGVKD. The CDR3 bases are TGTGCCATCAGCGGGGCGGAGGGCGGCTACACCTTC. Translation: CAISGAEGGYTF.

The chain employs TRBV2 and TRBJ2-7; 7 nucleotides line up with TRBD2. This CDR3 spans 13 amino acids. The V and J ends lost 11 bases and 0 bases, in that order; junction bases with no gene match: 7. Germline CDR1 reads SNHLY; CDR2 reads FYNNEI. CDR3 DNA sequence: TGTGCCGGTAGGGGAGGGGTCTCCTACGAGCAGTACTTC. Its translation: CAGRGGVSYEQYF.

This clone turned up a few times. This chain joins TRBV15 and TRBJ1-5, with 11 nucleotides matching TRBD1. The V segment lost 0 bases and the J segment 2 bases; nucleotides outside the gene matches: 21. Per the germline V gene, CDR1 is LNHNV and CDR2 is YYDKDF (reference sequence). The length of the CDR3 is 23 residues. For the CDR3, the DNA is TGTGCCACCAGCAGAGATCGTGGAGGCGGGGACAGGGGGTTGGGGATCGGCAATCAGCCCCAGCATTTT. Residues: CATSRDRGGGDRGLGIGNQPQHF.

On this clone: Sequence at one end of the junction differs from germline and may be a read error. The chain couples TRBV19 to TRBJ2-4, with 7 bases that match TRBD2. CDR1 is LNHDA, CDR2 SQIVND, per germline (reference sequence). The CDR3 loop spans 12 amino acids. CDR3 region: CASSASGVQHFF. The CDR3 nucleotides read TGTGCCAGTAGTGCAAGCGGGGTCCAGCATTTCTTC.

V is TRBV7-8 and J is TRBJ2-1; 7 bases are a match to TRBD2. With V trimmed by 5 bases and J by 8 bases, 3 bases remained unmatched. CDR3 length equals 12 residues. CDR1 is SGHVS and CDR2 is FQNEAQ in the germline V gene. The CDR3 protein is CASSHLADEQFF. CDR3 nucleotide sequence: TGTGCCAGCAGCCATCTAGCGGATGAGCAGTTCTTC.

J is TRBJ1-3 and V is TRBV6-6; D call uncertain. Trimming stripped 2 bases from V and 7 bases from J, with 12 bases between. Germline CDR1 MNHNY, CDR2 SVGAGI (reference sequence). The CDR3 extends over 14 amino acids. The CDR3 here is CASSYREAGNTIYF. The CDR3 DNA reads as TGTGCCAGCAGTTACAGGGAGGCGGGCAACACCATATATTTT.

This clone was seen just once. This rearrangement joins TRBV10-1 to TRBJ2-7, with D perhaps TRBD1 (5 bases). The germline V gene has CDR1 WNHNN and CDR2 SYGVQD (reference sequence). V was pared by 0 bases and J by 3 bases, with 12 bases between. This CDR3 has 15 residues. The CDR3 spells CASSESIQAGYEQYF. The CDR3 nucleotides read TGCGCCAGCAGTGAGTCGATACAGGCAGGCTACGAGCAGTACTTC.

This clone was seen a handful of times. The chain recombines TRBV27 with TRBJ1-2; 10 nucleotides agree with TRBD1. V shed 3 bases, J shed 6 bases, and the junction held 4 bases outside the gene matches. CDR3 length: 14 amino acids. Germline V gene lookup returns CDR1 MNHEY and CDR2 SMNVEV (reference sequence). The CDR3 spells CASSFRGQGDGYTF. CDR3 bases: TGTGCCAGCAGTTTTCGCGGACAGGGGGATGGCTACACCTTC.

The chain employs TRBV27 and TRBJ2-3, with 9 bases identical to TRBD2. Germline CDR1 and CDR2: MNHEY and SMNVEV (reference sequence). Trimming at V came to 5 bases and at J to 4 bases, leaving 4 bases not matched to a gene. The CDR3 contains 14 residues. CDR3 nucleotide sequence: TGTGCCAGCAGTCTAGCGGGAAACTCAGATACGCAGTATTTT. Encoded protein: CASSLAGNSDTQYF.

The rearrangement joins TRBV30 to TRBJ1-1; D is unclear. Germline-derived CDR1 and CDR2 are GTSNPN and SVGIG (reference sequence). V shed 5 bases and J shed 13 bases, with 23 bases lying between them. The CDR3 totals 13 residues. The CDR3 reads CAWSGPRESEVFF. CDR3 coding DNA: TGTGCCTGGTCGGGTCCCCGCGAGTCTGAGGTTTTCTTT.

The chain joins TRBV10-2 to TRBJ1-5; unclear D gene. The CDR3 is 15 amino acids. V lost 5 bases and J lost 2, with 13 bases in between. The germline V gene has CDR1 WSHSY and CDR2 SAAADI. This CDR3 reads CASSLGGSGNQPQHF. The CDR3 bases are TGCGCCAGCAGTCTGGGAGGGTCGGGCAATCAGCCCCAGCATTTT.

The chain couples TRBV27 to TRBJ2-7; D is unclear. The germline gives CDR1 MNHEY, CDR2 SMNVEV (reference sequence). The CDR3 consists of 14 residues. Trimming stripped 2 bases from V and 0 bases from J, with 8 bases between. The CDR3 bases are TGTGCCAGCAGTTTAAGTGGGCCCTCCTACGAGCAGTACTTC. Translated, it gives CASSLSGPSYEQYF.

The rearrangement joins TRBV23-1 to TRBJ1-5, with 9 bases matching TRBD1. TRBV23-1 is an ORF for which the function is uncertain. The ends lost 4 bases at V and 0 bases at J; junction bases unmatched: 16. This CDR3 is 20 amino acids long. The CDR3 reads CASSRGDREESRYSNQPQHF. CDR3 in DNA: TGCGCCAGCAGTCGGGGGGACAGGGAAGAATCCCGTTATAGCAATCAGCCCCAGCATTTT.

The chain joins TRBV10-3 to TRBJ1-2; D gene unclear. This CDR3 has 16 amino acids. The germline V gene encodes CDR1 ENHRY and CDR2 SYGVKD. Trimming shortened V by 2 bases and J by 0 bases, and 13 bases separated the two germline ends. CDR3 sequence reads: CAISEEASSPNYGYTF. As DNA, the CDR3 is TGTGCCATCAGTGAGGAGGCCAGTTCTCCTAACTATGGCTACACCTTC.